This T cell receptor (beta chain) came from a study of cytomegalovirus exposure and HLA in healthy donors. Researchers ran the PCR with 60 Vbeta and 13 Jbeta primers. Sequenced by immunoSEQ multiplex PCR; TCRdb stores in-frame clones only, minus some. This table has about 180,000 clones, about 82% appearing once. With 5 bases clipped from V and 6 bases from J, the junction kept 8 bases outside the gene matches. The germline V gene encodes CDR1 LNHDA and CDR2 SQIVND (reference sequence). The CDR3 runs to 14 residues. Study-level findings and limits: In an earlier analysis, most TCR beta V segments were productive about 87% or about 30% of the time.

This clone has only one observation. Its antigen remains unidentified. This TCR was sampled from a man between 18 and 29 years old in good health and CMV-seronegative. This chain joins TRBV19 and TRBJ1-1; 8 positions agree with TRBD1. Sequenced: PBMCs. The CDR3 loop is CASSPDRAVAEAFF. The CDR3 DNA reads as TGTGCCAGTAGTCCGGACAGGGCGGTCGCTGAAGCTTTCTTT.